Presented here are 22 T cell receptor beta chains from one specimen sequenced in a study of shared clonotypes between healthy human individuals. Clones were sequenced by immunoSEQ multiplex PCR, and TCRdb holds only the in-frame ones, with some missing. The table records over 2 million clones, around 90% of them present only once. Sequencing used naive CD4+ T cells from PBMCs. Subset in this sample: CD45RA+ positively selected. The receptor set was obtained from a man between 18 and 29 years old in good health. Some clones in this sample may be carry-over from other donors' samples.

The chain carries TRBV5-5 and TRBJ2-3; D unclear. The V and J ends lost 4 bases and 0 bases respectively, with 12 bases between them. The CDR3 has 15 amino acids. Looked up from germline, CDR1 is SGHKS and CDR2 is YYEKEE (reference sequence). The CDR3 DNA reads as TGTGCCAGCAGCCCTAGGCTCGAAAGCACAGATACGCAGTATTTT. This gives the protein CASSPRLESTDTQYF.

This clone was seen a single time. The CDR3 region is CATSRDYASTDTQYF. The CDR3 bases are TGTGCCACCAGCAGAGATTATGCTAGCACAGATACGCAGTATTTT. This chain joins TRBV15 and TRBJ2-3, with D uncertain. Germline assignment: CDR1 LNHNV and CDR2 YYDKDF (reference sequence). V shed 0 bases and J shed 0 bases, with 7 bases lying between them. The CDR3 consists of 15 residues.

As for this clone: Other DNA sequences of this sample code for an identical CDR3. V is TRBV30 and J is TRBJ1-1, with 8 bases lining up with TRBD1. CDR3 length equals 13 residues. V gave up 5 bases and J gave up 5 bases; unmatched junction bases: 7. In germline, CDR1 is GTSNPN, CDR2 SVGIG (reference sequence). The CDR3 loop reads CAWRETGGTEAFF. The CDR3 nucleotides are TGTGCCTGGCGGGAAACAGGGGGAACTGAAGCTTTCTTT. Drawing the rest from reference TRBV30 and TRBJ1-1, the complete variable domain is SQTIHQWPATLVQPVGSPLSLECTVEGTSNPNLYWYRQAAGRGLQLLFYSVGIGQISSEVPQNLSASRPQDRQFILSSKKLLLSDSGFYLCAWRETGGTEAFFGQGTRLTVV.

The chain employs TRBV5-5 and TRBJ2-2; possible D gene TRBD2, 7 bases. V was trimmed by 1 base and J by 8 bases, leaving 21 bases between them. The CDR3 totals 17 residues. CDR1 is SGHKS and CDR2 is YYEKEE in the germline V gene (reference sequence). The CDR3 DNA reads as TGTGCCAGCAGCTTGCGCCCGGCAGGGGAGGGGAGAGGGGAGCTGTTTTTT. This encodes CASSLRPAGEGRGELFF.

The V and J genes are TRBV29-1 and TRBJ2-5; D is perhaps TRBD2 (6 bases). Germline V gene data show CDR1 as SQVTM and CDR2 as ANQGSEA. This CDR3 has 13 residues. V lost 7 bases to trimming and J lost 1 base, with 13 bases between them. CDR3 loop: CSEGRLGQETQYF. CDR3 nucleotides: TGCAGCGAAGGAAGACTAGGCCAAGAGACCCAGTACTTC. The variable domain in full, completed from reference TRBV29-1 and TRBJ2-5, reads SAVISQKPSRDICQRGTSLTIQCQVDSQVTMMFWYRQQPGQSLTLIATANQGSEATYESGFVIDKFPISRPNLTFSTLTVSNMSPEDSSIYLCSEGRLGQETQYFGPGTRLLVL.

The V and J genes are TRBV29-1 and TRBJ2-2; 12 bases align to TRBD2. Germline V gene data show CDR1 as SQVTM and CDR2 as ANQGSEA. Trimming cost V 5 bases and J 6 bases; bases outside gene matches: 7. The CDR3 has 15 residues. This CDR3 reads CSVRLAGVRAGELFF. DNA of the CDR3: TGCAGCGTTAGACTAGCGGGAGTAAGGGCCGGGGAGCTGTTTTTT.

The chain couples TRBV2 to TRBJ2-2, with a weak D call TRBD2 (5 bases). The CDR3 is 13 amino acids. V was shortened by 7 bases and J by 3 bases, with 9 bases between the two germline ends. Germline assignment: CDR1 SNHLY and CDR2 FYNNEI. This CDR3 reads CASKGSHTGELFF. CDR3 in DNA: TGTGCCAGCAAAGGGAGTCACACCGGGGAGCTGTTTTTT. Drawing the rest from reference TRBV2 and TRBJ2-2, the complete variable domain is EPEVTQTPSHQVTQMGQEVILRCVPISNHLYFYWYRQILGQKVEFLVSFYNNEISEKSEIFDDQFSVERPDGSNFTLKIRSTKLEDSAMYFCASKGSHTGELFFGEGSRLTVL.

The chain uses TRBV20-1 and TRBJ1-1; tentatively, D is TRBD1 (6 bases). CDR1 is DFQATT, CDR2 SNEGSKA, per germline (reference sequence). The CDR3 totals 10 residues. The V end lost 3 bases, the J end lost 9 bases, and 8 bases lay between the germline ends. CDR3 bases: TGCAGTGCTAGCGGACAGAAAGCTTTCTTT. Encoded protein: CSASGQKAFF.

Concerning this clone itself: Other DNA sequences in this specimen translate into the identical CDR3. The chain is built from TRBV5-1 and TRBJ1-5; maybe TRBD1 (6 bases). This CDR3 spans 15 amino acids. Germline V gene lookup returns CDR1 SGHRS and CDR2 YFSETQ. Trimming removed 0 bases at V and 4 bases at J, with 11 bases between. CDR3 protein: CASSLEGDRNQPQHF. DNA for the CDR3: TGCGCCAGCAGCTTGGAGGGGGATCGGAATCAGCCCCAGCATTTT.

The chain has TRBV29-1 and TRBJ2-3; D is undetermined. The CDR3 runs to 11 residues. The germline gives CDR1 SQVTM, CDR2 ANQGSEA. V lost 7 bases, J lost 4 bases, and 9 bases lay in between. CDR3 in DNA: TGCAGCGCAGAATACGCAGATACGCAGTATTTT. Translated: CSAEYADTQYF.

This clone was observed a handful of times. This same CDR3 is encoded by further DNA sequences in the sample. The V call is TRBV29-1, the J call TRBJ1-1; 9 bases line up with TRBD1. Germline assignment: CDR1 SQVTM and CDR2 ANQGSEA. This CDR3 has 12 residues. V dropped 7 bases and J dropped 1; count of bases not matched to a gene: 1. CDR3 nucleotides: TGCAGCGCGGACAGGGGGAACACTGAAGCTTTCTTT. Its translation: CSADRGNTEAFF.

V and J are TRBV4-2 and TRBJ1-3; no definite D call. V was pared by 4 bases and J by 4 bases, with 14 bases between. The CDR3 totals 15 residues. Per the germline V gene, CDR1 is LGHNA and CDR2 is YNFKEQ. The CDR3 bases are TGTGCCAGCAGCCCCCAGGATCGGAGGGGAAACACCATATATTTT. Translating gives CASSPQDRRGNTIYF.

J is TRBJ1-2 and V is TRBV28, with TRBD1 matching over 8 bases. The J segment lost 8 bases and the V segment lost 6 bases, leaving 8 bases of the junction unmatched. Germline assignment: CDR1 MDHEN and CDR2 SYDVKM. The CDR3 runs to 13 residues. The CDR3 DNA is TGTGCCAGCAGGAATGGACAGGGAAAGGGCTACACCTTC. Translation: CASRNGQGKGYTF.

This clone turned up a few times. Other nucleotide sequences from this sample produce the same CDR3. The chain carries TRBV28 and TRBJ1-5; no definite D call. The germline V and J ends were trimmed by 4 bases and 3 bases, with 10 bases remaining between them. This CDR3 is 14 amino acids long. CDR1 is MDHEN, CDR2 SYDVKM, per germline. The CDR3 DNA follows: TGTGCCAGCAGTTCCCCAGGCCTCAATCAGCCCCAGCATTTT. Amino acids: CASSSPGLNQPQHF.

The chain uses TRBV23-1 and TRBJ1-2; a weak D match, TRBD1 (5 bases). TRBV23-1 is marked as an open reading frame, function uncertain. The CDR3 extends over 17 amino acids. Trimming cost V 1 base and J 4 bases, with 19 bases left between them. CDR3 residues: CASSQFGVGREVYGYTF. The CDR3 coding sequence is TGCGCCAGCAGTCAATTTGGTGTGGGCAGGGAGGTCTATGGCTACACCTTC.

This rearrangement joins TRBV28 to TRBJ1-4; D might be TRBD1 (6 bases). V dropped 5 bases and J dropped 7 bases, with 17 bases sitting between them. The germline V gene encodes CDR1 MDHEN and CDR2 SYDVKM. The CDR3 spans 15 residues. CDR3: CASSPPGARLEKLFF. In nucleotides, the CDR3 is TGTGCCAGCAGTCCCCCAGGGGCGCGTCTTGAAAAACTGTTTTTT.

This chain connects TRBV6-5 to TRBJ2-1; TRBD1 agrees at 10 bases. CDR3 length: 15 residues. J gave up 3 bases and V 7 bases, and 6 bases lay outside the gene matches. Germline assignment: CDR1 MNHEY and CDR2 SVGAGI. The CDR3 coding sequence is TGTGCCAGCAATCCTGGACAGGGGGTCTACAATGAGCAGTTCTTC. Encoded protein: CASNPGQGVYNEQFF.

The rearrangement links TRBV5-6 to TRBJ2-5; D is unclear. This CDR3 has 16 amino acids. V dropped 0 bases and J dropped 3 bases, with 15 bases sitting between them. CDR1 and CDR2 (germline): SGHDT, YYEEEE. The CDR3: CASSLALGIGEETQYF. The CDR3 DNA follows: TGTGCCAGCAGCTTGGCCCTGGGAATAGGTGAAGAGACCCAGTACTTC.

The chain is built from TRBV29-1 and TRBJ2-7; TRBD2 matches 9 bases. Germline CDR1 and CDR2: SQVTM and ANQGSEA. J gave up 7 bases and V 5 bases, and 9 bases lay outside the gene matches. The CDR3 is 13 amino acids. In DNA, the CDR3 is TGCAGCGTTCTCCGCGGGAGGGCCTGGGAGCAGTACTTC. Translated, it gives CSVLRGRAWEQYF.

The chain recombines TRBV21-1 with TRBJ1-2. TRBV21-1 is termed a pseudogene. The CDR3 has 14 residues. This chain's CDR3 is CASSKAPADYGYTF. Here the CDR3 DNA reads TGTGCCAGCAGCAAAGCCCCAGCTGACTATGGCTACACCTTC.

This chain links TRBV2 with TRBJ1-2; D is unclear. Between the trimmed V and J ends, which lost 5 bases and 8 bases, there was a span of 15 bases. Germline V gene lookup returns CDR1 SNHLY and CDR2 FYNNEI. CDR3 size: 13 residues. In nucleotides, the CDR3 is TGTGCCAGCAGTCCTGGGGTACCCGGGGGCTACACCTTC. Encoded protein: CASSPGVPGGYTF.

The CDR3 DNA is TGTGCCAGCAGCACCGCCCAGGGACAGGTCTACGAGCAGTACTTC. It is translated as CASSTAQGQVYEQYF. The chain employs TRBV5-4 and TRBJ2-7; 8 positions agree with TRBD1. In germline, CDR1 is SGHNT, CDR2 YYREEE (reference sequence). Trimming cost V 4 bases and J 3 bases; bases outside gene matches: 9. This CDR3 region has 15 residues.